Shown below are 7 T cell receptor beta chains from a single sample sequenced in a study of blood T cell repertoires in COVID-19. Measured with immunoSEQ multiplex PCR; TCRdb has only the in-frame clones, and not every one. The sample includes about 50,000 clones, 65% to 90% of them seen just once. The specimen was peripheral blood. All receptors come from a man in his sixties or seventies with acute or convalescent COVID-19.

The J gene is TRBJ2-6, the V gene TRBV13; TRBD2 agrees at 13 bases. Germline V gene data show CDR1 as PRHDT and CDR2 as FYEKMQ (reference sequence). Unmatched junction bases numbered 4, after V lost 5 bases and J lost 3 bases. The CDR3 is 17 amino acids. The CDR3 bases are TGTGCCAGCAGCCCGGGACTAGCGGGAAGTGGGGCCAACGTCCTGACTTTC. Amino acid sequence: CASSPGLAGSGANVLTF.

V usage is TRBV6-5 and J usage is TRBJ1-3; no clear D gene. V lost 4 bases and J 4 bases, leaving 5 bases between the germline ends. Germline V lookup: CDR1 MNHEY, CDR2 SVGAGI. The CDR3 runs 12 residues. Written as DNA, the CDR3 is TGTGCCAGCAGTTCACAGGGAAACACCATATATTTT. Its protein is CASSSQGNTIYF.

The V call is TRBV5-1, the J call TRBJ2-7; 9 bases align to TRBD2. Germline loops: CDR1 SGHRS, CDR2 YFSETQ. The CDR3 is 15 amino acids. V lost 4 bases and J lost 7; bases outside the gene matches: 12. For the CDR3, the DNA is TGCGCCAGCAGCGGGGGAGTAGCGGGAGTGGGTGAGCAGTACTTC. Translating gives CASSGGVAGVGEQYF.

The CDR3 loop is CASEAEDTGELFF. For the CDR3, the DNA is TGTGCCAGCGAGGCGGAGGACACCGGGGAGCTGTTTTTT. The V and J genes are TRBV2 and TRBJ2-2; D may be TRBD2 (5 bases). In germline, CDR1 is SNHLY, CDR2 FYNNEI. Trimming removed 8 bases at V and 3 bases at J, with 10 bases between. CDR3 length: 13 amino acids.

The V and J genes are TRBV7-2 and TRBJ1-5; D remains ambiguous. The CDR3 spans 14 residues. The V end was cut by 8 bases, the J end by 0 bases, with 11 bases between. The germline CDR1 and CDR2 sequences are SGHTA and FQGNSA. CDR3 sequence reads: CASSEVNSNQPQHF. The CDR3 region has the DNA TGTGCCAGCTCAGAAGTCAATAGCAATCAGCCCCAGCATTTT.

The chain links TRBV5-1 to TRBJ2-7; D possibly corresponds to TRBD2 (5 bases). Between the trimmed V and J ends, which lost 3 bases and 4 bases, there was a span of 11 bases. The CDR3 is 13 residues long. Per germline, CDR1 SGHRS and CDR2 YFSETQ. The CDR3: CASSYPGKYEQYF. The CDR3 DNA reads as TGCGCCAGCAGCTATCCCGGGAAATACGAGCAGTACTTC.

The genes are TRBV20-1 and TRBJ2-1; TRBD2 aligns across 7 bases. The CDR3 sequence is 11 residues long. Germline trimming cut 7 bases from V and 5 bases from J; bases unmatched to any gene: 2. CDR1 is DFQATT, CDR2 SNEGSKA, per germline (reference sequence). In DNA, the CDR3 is TGCAGTGGGAGCGGGAACAATGAGCAGTTCTTC. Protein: CSGSGNNEQFF.